A single sample gave rise to the 25 T cell receptor beta chains below, sequenced in a study of early stage breast cancer tumors. Assay: immunoSEQ multiplex PCR; the TCRdb copy retains only in-frame clones and omits some. The sample lists under 75,000 clones; about 80% were seen once. Source material: blood. The origin of the receptors is a person aged 25-39 years with breast cancer.

The chain employs TRBV7-9 and TRBJ1-4, with unresolved D. This CDR3 is built from 16 residues. Germline CDR1 reads SEHNR; CDR2 reads FQNEAQ (reference sequence). Trimming left V 4 bases short and J 0 bases short, with 12 bases between. CDR3 DNA sequence: TGTGCCAGCAGCTCACGGGGAGCGACAACTAATGAAAAACTGTTTTTT. This codes for CASSSRGATTNEKLFF.

Written as DNA, the CDR3 is TGTGCCAGCACGAAGGACAGCGGCTACAATGAGCAGTTCTTC. Residues: CASTKDSGYNEQFF. V usage is TRBV27 and J usage is TRBJ2-1; possible D gene TRBD1, 6 bases. Germline V gene data show CDR1 as MNHEY and CDR2 as SMNVEV (reference sequence). This CDR3 spans 14 amino acids. The ends were cut back, 7 bases at V and 3 bases at J, with 13 bases in the middle.

The V and J genes are TRBV14 and TRBJ1-2; D unresolved. Germline V gene data show CDR1 as SGHDN and CDR2 as FVKESK. V was clipped by 0 bases and J by 3 bases, with 8 bases between them. The CDR3 has 14 residues. The CDR3 DNA is TGTGCCAGCAGCCAAGACGCGTACTACTATGGCTACACCTTC. Translating it yields CASSQDAYYYGYTF.

The CDR3 DNA is TGTGCCAGCAGCTTAGACCCGTCAAGCACAGATACGCAGTATTTT. Translated: CASSLDPSSTDTQYF. The chain recombines TRBV7-2 with TRBJ2-3; D is unclear. V gave up 1 base and J gave up 0 bases, with 8 bases separating them. Germline V gives CDR1 SGHTA, CDR2 FQGNSA. This CDR3 has 15 amino acids.

The chain employs TRBV27 and TRBJ2-7; 7 bases match TRBD1. CDR1 MNHEY and CDR2 SMNVEV come from the germline V gene (reference sequence). CDR3 length: 15 residues. V shed 4 bases, J shed 7 bases, and the junction held 13 bases outside the gene matches. The DNA of the CDR3 is TGTGCCAGCAGTTCCGAGGGGGCTGGTTCGGGAGAGCAGTACTTC. Its protein is CASSSEGAGSGEQYF.

The chain combines TRBV7-6 with TRBJ2-3; D tentatively fits TRBD1 or TRBD2 (5 bases each). The CDR3 is made up of 16 amino acids. Germline CDR1 and CDR2: SGHVS and FNYEAQ. Between the trimmed V and J ends, which lost 4 bases and 0 bases, there was a span of 14 bases. The CDR3 coding sequence is TGTGCCAGCAGCTCCAACGGCGAGGGGAGCACAGATACGCAGTATTTT. It specifies CASSSNGEGSTDTQYF.

The V gene is TRBV19, the J gene TRBJ2-2; D uncertain. The germline CDR1 and CDR2 sequences are LNHDA and SQIVND (reference sequence). This CDR3 is built from 15 residues. The V end lost 2 bases, the J end lost 2 bases, and 9 bases lay between the germline ends. The CDR3 loop is CASSIYPDNTGELFF. The DNA for the CDR3 is TGTGCCAGTAGTATATACCCCGACAACACCGGGGAGCTGTTTTTT. Together with reference TRBV19 and TRBJ2-2, the CDR3 gives the full variable domain: DGGITQSPKYLFRKEGQNVTLSCEQNLNHDAMYWYRQDPGQGLRLIYYSQIVNDFQKGDIAEGYSVSREKKESFPLTVTSAQKNPTAFYLCASSIYPDNTGELFFGEGSRLTVL.

The J gene is TRBJ1-1, the V gene TRBV7-9; no reliable D call. The CDR3 loop spans 15 amino acids. Trimming left V 1 base short and J 3 bases short, with 12 bases between. Looked up from germline, CDR1 is SEHNR and CDR2 is FQNEAQ (reference sequence). The CDR3 loop is CASSLEARKDTEAFF. The CDR3 region has the DNA TGTGCCAGCAGCTTAGAGGCCAGGAAGGACACTGAAGCTTTCTTT.

This clone has only one observation. V usage is TRBV2 and J usage is TRBJ1-1; no definite D call. The CDR3 loop spans 14 amino acids. Trimming stripped 5 bases from V and 3 bases from J, with 13 bases between. Germline V gene data show CDR1 as SNHLY and CDR2 as FYNNEI. CDR3 sequence: CASSPQTGYTEAFF. Written as DNA, the CDR3 is TGTGCCAGCAGTCCTCAGACTGGGTACACTGAAGCTTTCTTT.

This clone was observed a single time. The rearrangement uses TRBV5-1 and TRBJ1-1; D not certain. CDR3 length: 11 residues. Germline CDR1 reads SGHRS; CDR2 reads YFSETQ. The germline V and J ends were trimmed by 3 bases and 2 bases, with 2 bases remaining between them. The CDR3 is CASSSNTEAFF. The CDR3 coding sequence is TGCGCCAGCAGCTCTAACACTGAAGCTTTCTTT. Full variable domain (remainder filled in from reference TRBV5-1 and TRBJ1-1): KAGVTQTPRYLIKTRGQQVTLSCSPISGHRSVSWYQQTPGQGLQFLFEYFSETQRNKGNFPGRFSGRQFSNSRSEMNVSTLELGDSALYLCASSSNTEAFFGQGTRLTVV.

The chain employs TRBV15 and TRBJ2-1; TRBD2 matches 10 bases. Germline CDR1 LNHNV, CDR2 YYDKDF (reference sequence). V was pared by 0 bases and J by 4 bases, with 6 bases of the junction left unmatched. CDR3 size: 17 residues. CDR3 sequence reads: CATSRDIRTSGYNEQFF. The CDR3 DNA reads as TGTGCCACCAGCAGAGATATCCGGACTAGCGGTTACAATGAGCAGTTCTTC.

V usage is TRBV7-2 and J usage is TRBJ1-1; maybe TRBD1 (5 bases). CDR1 is SGHTA, CDR2 FQGNSA, per germline. Trimming shortened V by 4 bases and J by 11 bases, and 20 bases separated the two germline ends. This CDR3 region has 14 residues. The CDR3 region has the DNA TGTGCCAGCAGCTCCGAAGCGCCCGGGACTTTGGCTTTCTTT. It yields the protein CASSSEAPGTLAFF. The full variable domain, rest sourced from reference TRBV7-2 and TRBJ1-1, is GAGVSQSPSNKVTEKGKDVELRCDPISGHTALYWYRQSLGQGLEFLIYFQGNSAPDKSGLPSDRFSAERTGGSVSTLTIQRTQQEDSAVYLCASSSEAPGTLAFFGQGTRLTVV.

The chain couples TRBV7-9 to TRBJ1-1; 11 nucleotides agree with TRBD1. The germline CDR1 and CDR2 sequences are SEHNR and FQNEAQ (reference sequence). V shed 0 bases, J shed 4 bases, and the junction held 4 bases outside the gene matches. This CDR3 is 16 amino acids long. CDR3 loop: CASSLAGGQGATEAFF. CDR3 coding DNA: TGTGCCAGCAGCTTAGCGGGTGGACAGGGGGCCACTGAAGCTTTCTTT.

The gene calls are TRBV7-8 and TRBJ1-3; no reliable D call. Germline CDR1 is SGHVS and CDR2 is FQNEAQ. The V end was cut by 1 base, the J end by 8 bases, with 9 bases between. This CDR3 comprises 13 residues. In DNA form, the CDR3 reads TGTGCCAGCAGCTTAGAGGTCGCTGACACCATATATTTT. Encoded protein: CASSLEVADTIYF.

This chain connects TRBV30 to TRBJ1-1; D call uncertain. Germline CDR1 GTSNPN, CDR2 SVGIG (reference sequence). This CDR3 has 14 amino acids. Trimming pared 5 bases from V and 5 bases from J, leaving 18 bases between. The CDR3 is CAWGNSPLRTEAFF. The CDR3 DNA is TGTGCCTGGGGGAATTCCCCCCTGAGAACTGAAGCTTTCTTT.

V usage is TRBV27 and J usage is TRBJ1-2, with D possibly TRBD1 on 6 matching bases. Trimming cost V 6 bases and J 6 bases, with 14 bases left between them. Germline CDR1 reads MNHEY; CDR2 reads SMNVEV (reference sequence). The CDR3 runs 13 residues. The CDR3 region is CASRSDSFHGYTF. As DNA, the CDR3 is TGTGCCAGCAGATCGGACAGCTTCCATGGCTACACCTTC.

The chain employs TRBV21-1 and TRBJ2-3; the table's D call of TRBD2 was not tested on the DNA. TRBV21-1 is a known pseudogene. This CDR3 spans 21 amino acids. The CDR3 sequence is CASSRVARTEPTGTTADTQYF. CDR3 nucleotides: TGTGCCAGCAGCAGGGTAGCACGGACCGAACCCACGGGAACAACAGCAGATACGCAGTATTTT.

In DNA form, the CDR3 reads TGTGCCAGCAGCCCGGACATGAACACTGAAGCTTTCTTT. This gives the protein CASSPDMNTEAFF. The chain carries TRBV7-3 and TRBJ1-1; weak D call: TRBD1 (5 bases). This CDR3 has 13 amino acids. With 5 bases removed from V and 0 bases from J, the gap between germline ends came to 7 bases. Germline lookup yields CDR1 SGHTA and CDR2 FQGTGA.

The gene calls are TRBV6-1 and TRBJ1-1; 7 bases are a match to TRBD1. The ends lost 4 bases at V and 10 bases at J; junction bases unmatched: 9. The CDR3 has 13 amino acids. Germline CDR1 is MNHNS and CDR2 is SASEGT. CDR3 DNA sequence: TGTGCCAGCAGTGCCACAGGGGACATTGCAGCTTTCTTT. Translating gives CASSATGDIAAFF.

This clone has just a few counts. The genes are TRBV5-4 and TRBJ2-5, with 9 bases fitting TRBD2. CDR1 is SGHNT and CDR2 is YYREEE in the germline V gene (reference sequence). The CDR3 totals 14 residues. Trimming took 4 bases from V and 5 from J; bases not matched to a gene: 6. This chain's CDR3 is CASSEGLAMETQYF. CDR3 nucleotide sequence: TGTGCCAGCAGCGAGGGACTAGCAATGGAGACCCAGTACTTC.

This clone was seen a few times. The rearrangement joins TRBV19 to TRBJ1-1, with D unclear. The V gene's germline CDR1 is LNHDA and CDR2 SQIVND (reference sequence). The CDR3 spans 13 residues. Between the trimmed V and J ends, which lost 1 base and 0 bases, there was a span of 3 bases. CDR3 nucleotide sequence: TGTGCCAGTAGTATAGGTATGAACACTGAAGCTTTCTTT. Its translation is CASSIGMNTEAFF.

This chain uses TRBV30 with TRBJ1-1; possibly TRBD1 for D (5 bases). The length of the CDR3 is 13 residues. The germline gives CDR1 GTSNPN, CDR2 SVGIG (reference sequence). The V and J ends lost 5 bases and 5 bases respectively, with 15 bases between them. The CDR3 protein is CAWEQDRGTEAFF. In DNA form, the CDR3 reads TGTGCCTGGGAACAGGATAGAGGTACTGAAGCTTTCTTT.

This clone was picked up one time. V gene TRBV11-3 combines with J gene TRBJ2-5; weak D call: TRBD2 (5 bases). The V gene's germline CDR1 is SGHNT and CDR2 YENEEA. V dropped 3 bases and J dropped 0 bases, with 5 bases sitting between them. The CDR3 extends over 13 amino acids. CDR3 DNA: TGTGCCAGCAGCTTGGGAGACCAAGAGACCCAGTACTTC. Translation gives CASSLGDQETQYF.

The chain employs TRBV2 and TRBJ2-6; D call uncertain. The V and J ends lost 7 bases and 0 bases respectively, with 10 bases between them. This CDR3 is built from 15 residues. CDR1 and CDR2 from the germline V gene are SNHLY and FYNNEI. Written as DNA, the CDR3 is TGTGCCAGCACACCGAACCGCTCTGGGGCCAACGTCCTGACTTTC. Residues: CASTPNRSGANVLTF.

The CDR3 is CAISETSNSLYNEQFF. In nucleotides, the CDR3 is TGTGCCATCAGTGAAACAAGCAATTCTCTCTACAATGAGCAGTTCTTC. The rearrangement joins TRBV10-3 to TRBJ2-1; D not resolved. Germline V gene sequence: CDR1 ENHRY, CDR2 SYGVKD. V lost 3 bases to trimming and J lost 3 bases, with 15 bases between them. The CDR3 loop spans 16 amino acids.